Sequencing of this T cell receptor beta chain was carried out in a study of blood T cell repertoires in COVID-19. Membership in each cohort depended on participant-reported clinical history. V trimming: 6 bases; J trimming: 9 bases; junction bases outside the gene matches: 2. The germline V gene has CDR1 SEHNR and CDR2 FQNEAQ (reference sequence). This CDR3 contains 11 residues. Sequencing was performed with immunoSEQ multiplex PCR; in TCRdb, only in-frame clones are kept and a portion is missing. Of more than 200,000 clones in the sample, about 84% were seen once. The sequenced sample was PBMCs or T cells enriched from blood (not recorded which). V and J are TRBV7-9 and TRBJ2-1, with 7 bases lining up with TRBD2. The clonotype was recovered from a young man with acute COVID-19. Here the CDR3 reads CASRPGGEQFF. In DNA form, the CDR3 reads TGTGCCAGCAGGCCGGGGGGTGAGCAGTTCTTC.